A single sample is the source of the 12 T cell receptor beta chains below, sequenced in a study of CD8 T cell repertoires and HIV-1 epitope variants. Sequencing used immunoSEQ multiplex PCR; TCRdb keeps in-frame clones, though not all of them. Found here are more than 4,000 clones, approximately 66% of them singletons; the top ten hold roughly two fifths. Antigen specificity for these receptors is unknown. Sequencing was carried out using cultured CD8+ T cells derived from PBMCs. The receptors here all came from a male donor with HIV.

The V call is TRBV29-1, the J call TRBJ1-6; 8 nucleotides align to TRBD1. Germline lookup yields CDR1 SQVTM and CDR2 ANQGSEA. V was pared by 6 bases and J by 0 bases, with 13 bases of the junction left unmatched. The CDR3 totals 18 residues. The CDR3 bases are TGCAGCGTACGGACAGGGTGCTTTTCATGCTCCTATAATTCACCCCTCCACTTT. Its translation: CSVRTGCFSCSYNSPLHF.

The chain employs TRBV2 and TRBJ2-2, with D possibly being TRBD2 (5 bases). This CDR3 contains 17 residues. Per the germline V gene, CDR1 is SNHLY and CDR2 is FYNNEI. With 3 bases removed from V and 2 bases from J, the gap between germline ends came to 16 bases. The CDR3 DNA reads TGTGCCAGCAGTGAGGACTCAACCGGGGTAAACACCGGGGAGCTGTTTTTT. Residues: CASSEDSTGVNTGELFF. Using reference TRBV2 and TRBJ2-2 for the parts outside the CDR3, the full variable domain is EPEVTQTPSHQVTQMGQEVILRCVPISNHLYFYWYRQILGQKVEFLVSFYNNEISEKSEIFDDQFSVERPDGSNFTLKIRSTKLEDSAMYFCASSEDSTGVNTGELFFGEGSRLTVL.

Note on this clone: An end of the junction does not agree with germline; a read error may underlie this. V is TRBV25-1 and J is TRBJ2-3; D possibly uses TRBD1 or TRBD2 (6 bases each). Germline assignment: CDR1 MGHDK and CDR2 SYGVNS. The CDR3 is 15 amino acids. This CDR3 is CASSDRRGSTNTQYF. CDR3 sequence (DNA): TGTGCCAGCAGTGACCGGAGGGGGAGCACAAATACGCAGTATTTT.

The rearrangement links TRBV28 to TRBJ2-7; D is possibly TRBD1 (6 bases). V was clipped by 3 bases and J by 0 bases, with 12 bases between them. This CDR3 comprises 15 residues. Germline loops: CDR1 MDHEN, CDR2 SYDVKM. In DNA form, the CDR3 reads TGTGCCAGCAGTTTCCAGGGGATGGGCTCCTACGAGCAGTACTTC. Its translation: CASSFQGMGSYEQYF.

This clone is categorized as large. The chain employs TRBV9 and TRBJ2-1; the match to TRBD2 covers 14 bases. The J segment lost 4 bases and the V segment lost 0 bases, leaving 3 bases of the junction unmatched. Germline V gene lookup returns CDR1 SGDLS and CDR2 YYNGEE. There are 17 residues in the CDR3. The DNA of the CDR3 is TGTGCCAGCAGCGTAGAGGGACTAGCGGGGGAATACAATGAGCAGTTCTTC. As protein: CASSVEGLAGEYNEQFF.

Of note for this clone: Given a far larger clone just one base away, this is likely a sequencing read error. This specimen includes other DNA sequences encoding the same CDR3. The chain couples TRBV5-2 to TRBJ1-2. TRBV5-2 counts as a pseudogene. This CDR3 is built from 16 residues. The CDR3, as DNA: TGTGCCAGCAGCCAAGATCCCCCAGACTTGGACTATGGCTACACCTTC. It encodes CASSQDPPDLDYGYTF.

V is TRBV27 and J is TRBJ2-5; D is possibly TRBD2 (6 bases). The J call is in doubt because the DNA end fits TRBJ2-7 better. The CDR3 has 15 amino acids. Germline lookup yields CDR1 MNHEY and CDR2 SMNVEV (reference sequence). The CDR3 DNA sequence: TGTGCCAGCAGTTTAACCCCGGGGGTCTCCCGCGAGCAGTACTTC. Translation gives CASSLTPGVSREQYF.

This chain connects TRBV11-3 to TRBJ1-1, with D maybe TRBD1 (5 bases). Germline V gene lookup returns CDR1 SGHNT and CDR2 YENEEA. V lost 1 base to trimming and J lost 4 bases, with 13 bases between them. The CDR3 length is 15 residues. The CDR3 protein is CASSLGRDGGTEAFF. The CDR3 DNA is TGTGCCAGCAGCTTAGGCAGGGACGGCGGCACTGAAGCTTTCTTT.

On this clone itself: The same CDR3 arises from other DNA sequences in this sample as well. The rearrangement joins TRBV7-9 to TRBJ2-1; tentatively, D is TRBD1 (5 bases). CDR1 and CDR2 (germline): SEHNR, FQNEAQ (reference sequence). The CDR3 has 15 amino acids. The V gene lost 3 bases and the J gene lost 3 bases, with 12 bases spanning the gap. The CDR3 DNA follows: TGTGCCAGCAGCTTCCCGGGCCAGGGCTACAATGAGCAGTTCTTC. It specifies CASSFPGQGYNEQFF.

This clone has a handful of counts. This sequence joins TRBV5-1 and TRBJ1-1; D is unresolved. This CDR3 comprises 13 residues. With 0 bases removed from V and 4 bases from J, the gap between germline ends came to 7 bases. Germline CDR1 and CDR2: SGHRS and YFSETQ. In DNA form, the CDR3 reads TGCGCCAGCAGCTTGGTTACAGCCACTGAAGCTTTCTTT. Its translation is CASSLVTATEAFF.

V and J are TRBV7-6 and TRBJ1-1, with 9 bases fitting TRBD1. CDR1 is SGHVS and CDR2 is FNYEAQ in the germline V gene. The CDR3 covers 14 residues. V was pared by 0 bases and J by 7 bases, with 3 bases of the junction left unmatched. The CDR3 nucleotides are TGTGCCAGCAGCTTAGCGCCGGACAGGGGTGAAGCTTTCTTT. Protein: CASSLAPDRGEAFF.

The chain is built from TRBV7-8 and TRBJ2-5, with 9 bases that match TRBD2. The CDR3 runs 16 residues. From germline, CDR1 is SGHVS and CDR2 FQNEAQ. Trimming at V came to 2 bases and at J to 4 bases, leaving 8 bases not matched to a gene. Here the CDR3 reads CASSLRAGGRGETQYF. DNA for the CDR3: TGTGCCAGCAGCTTAAGGGCGGGGGGGCGCGGAGAGACCCAGTACTTC.